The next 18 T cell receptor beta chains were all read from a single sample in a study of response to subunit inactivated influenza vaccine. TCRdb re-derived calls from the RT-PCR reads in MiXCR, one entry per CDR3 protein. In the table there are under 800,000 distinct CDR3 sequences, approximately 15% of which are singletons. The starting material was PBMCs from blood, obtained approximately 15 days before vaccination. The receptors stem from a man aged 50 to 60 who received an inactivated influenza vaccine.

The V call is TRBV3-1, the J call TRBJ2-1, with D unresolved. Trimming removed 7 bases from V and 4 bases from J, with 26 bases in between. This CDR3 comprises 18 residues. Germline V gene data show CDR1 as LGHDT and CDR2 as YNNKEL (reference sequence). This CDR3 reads CASTQDLGRRLNYNEQFF. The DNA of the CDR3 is TGTGCCAGCACCCAGGATCTTGGTCGGCGCCTGAATTACAATGAGCAGTTCTTC.

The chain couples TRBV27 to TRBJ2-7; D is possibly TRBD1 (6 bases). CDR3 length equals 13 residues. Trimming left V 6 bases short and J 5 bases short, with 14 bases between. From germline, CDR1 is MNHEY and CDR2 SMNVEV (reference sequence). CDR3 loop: CASSPQGYHEQYF. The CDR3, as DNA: TGTGCCAGCAGCCCACAGGGTTACCACGAGCAGTACTTC.

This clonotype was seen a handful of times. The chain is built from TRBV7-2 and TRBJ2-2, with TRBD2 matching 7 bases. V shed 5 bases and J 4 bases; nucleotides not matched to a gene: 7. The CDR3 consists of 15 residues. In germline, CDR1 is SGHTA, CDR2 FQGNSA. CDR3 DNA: TGTGCCAGCAGCGACGGCGGGGGTAGCACCGGGGAGCTGTTTTTT. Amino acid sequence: CASSDGGGSTGELFF.

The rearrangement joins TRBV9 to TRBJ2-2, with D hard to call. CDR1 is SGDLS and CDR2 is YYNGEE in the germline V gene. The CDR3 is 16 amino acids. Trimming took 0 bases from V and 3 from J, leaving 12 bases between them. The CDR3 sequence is CASSVAVGSDTGELFF. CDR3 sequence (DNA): TGTGCCAGCAGCGTAGCGGTTGGGTCGGACACCGGGGAGCTGTTTTTT. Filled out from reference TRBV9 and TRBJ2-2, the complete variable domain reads DSGVTQTPKHLITATGQRVTLRCSPRSGDLSVYWYQQSLDQGLQFLIQYYNGEERAKGNILERFSAQQFPDLHSELNLSSLELGDSALYFCASSVAVGSDTGELFFGEGSRLTVL.

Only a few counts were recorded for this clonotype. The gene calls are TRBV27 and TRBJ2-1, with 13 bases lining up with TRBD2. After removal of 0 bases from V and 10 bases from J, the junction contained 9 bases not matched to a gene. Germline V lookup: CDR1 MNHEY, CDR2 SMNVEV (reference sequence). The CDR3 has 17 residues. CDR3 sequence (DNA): TGTGCCAGCAGTTTATCGATTGGACTAGCGGGAGTAGGAGAGCAGTTCTTC. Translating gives CASSLSIGLAGVGEQFF.

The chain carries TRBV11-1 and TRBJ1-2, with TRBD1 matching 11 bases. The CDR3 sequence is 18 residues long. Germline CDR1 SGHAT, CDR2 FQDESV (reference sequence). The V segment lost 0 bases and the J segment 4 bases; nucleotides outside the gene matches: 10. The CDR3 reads CASSLAPGQGGEGYGYTF. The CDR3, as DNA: TGTGCCAGCAGCTTAGCGCCGGGACAGGGGGGTGAGGGCTATGGCTACACCTTC.

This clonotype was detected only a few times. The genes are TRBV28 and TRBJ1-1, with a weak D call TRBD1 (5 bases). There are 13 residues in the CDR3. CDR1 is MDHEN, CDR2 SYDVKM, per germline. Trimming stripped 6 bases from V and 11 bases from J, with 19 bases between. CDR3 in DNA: TGTGCCAGCAGCCTCGTATCGGGGCTGGAGGCTTTCTTT. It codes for CASSLVSGLEAFF.

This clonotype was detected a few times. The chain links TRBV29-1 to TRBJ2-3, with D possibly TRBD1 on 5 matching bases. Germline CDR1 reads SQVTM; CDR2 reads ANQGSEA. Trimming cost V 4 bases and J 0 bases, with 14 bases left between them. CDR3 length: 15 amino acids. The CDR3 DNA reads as TGCAGCGTTGGAAGGGGATCAGTTAGCACAGATACGCAGTATTTT. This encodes CSVGRGSVSTDTQYF.

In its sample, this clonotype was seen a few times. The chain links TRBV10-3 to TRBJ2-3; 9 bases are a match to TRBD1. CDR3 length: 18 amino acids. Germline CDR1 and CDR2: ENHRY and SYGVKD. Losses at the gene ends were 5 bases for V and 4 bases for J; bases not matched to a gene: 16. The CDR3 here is CAISSTEPGQGGPDTQYF. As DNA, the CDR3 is TGTGCCATCAGTAGTACAGAACCGGGACAGGGAGGTCCAGATACGCAGTATTTT.

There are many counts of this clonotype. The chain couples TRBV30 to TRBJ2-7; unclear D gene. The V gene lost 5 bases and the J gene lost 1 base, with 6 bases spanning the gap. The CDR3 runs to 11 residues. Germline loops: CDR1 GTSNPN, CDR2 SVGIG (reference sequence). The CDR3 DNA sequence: TGTGCCTGGGAGGAATCCTACGAGCAGTACTTC. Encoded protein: CAWEESYEQYF.

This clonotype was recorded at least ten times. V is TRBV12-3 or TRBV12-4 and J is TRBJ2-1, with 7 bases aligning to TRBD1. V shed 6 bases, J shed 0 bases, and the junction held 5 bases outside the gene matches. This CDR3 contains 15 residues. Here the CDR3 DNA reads TGTGCCAGCAGCTTACAGGGGTTCTCCTACAATGAGCAGTTCTTC. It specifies CASSLQGFSYNEQFF.

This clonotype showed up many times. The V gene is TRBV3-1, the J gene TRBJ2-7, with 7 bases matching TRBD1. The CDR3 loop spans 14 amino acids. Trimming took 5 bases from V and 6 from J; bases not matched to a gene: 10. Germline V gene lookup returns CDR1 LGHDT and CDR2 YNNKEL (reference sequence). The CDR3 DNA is TGTGCCAGCAGCTTATGGGACAGACAACTCGAGCAGTACTTC. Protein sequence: CASSLWDRQLEQYF.

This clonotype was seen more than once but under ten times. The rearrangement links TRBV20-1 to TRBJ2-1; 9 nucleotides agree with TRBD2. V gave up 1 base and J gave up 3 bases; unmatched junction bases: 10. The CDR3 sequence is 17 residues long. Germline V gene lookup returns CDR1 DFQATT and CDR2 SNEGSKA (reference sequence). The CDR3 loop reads CSARGVPGTSRYNEQFF. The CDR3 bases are TGCAGTGCTAGAGGTGTACCCGGGACTAGCCGCTACAATGAGCAGTTCTTC.

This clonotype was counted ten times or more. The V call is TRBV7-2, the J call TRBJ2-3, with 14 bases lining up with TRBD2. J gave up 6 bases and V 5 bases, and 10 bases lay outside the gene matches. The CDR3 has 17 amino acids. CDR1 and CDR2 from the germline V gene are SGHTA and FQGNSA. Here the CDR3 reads CASSPVTSGGAGDTQYF. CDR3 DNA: TGTGCCAGCAGCCCCGTGACTAGCGGGGGGGCAGGGGATACGCAGTATTTT.

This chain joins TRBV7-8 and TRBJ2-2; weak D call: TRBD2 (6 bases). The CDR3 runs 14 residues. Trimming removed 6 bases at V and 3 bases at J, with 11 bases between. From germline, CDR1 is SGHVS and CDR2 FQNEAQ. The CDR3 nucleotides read TGTGCCAGCAGGGGGGACTTATACACCGGGGAGCTGTTTTTT. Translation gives CASRGDLYTGELFF.

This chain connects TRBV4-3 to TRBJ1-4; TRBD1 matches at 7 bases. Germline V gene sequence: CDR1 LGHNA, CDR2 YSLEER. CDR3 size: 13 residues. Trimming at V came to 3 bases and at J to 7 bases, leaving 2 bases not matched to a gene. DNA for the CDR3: TGCGCCAGCAGCCACCGGGACAGTGAAAAACTGTTTTTT. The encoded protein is CASSHRDSEKLFF.

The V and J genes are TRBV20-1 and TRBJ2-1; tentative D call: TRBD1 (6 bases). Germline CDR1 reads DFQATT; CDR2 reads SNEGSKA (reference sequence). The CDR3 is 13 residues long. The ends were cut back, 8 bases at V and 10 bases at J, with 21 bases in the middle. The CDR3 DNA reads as TGCAGTACAAAAAAGCCTGCAGGGGTAGAGCAGTTCTTC. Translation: CSTKKPAGVEQFF.

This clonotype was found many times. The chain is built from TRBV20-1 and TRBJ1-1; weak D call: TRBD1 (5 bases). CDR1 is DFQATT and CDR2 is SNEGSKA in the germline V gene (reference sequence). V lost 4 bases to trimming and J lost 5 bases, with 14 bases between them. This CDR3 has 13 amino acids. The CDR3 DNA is TGCAGTGCTATTAGACAGATTGCTACTGAAGCTTTCTTT. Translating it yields CSAIRQIATEAFF.